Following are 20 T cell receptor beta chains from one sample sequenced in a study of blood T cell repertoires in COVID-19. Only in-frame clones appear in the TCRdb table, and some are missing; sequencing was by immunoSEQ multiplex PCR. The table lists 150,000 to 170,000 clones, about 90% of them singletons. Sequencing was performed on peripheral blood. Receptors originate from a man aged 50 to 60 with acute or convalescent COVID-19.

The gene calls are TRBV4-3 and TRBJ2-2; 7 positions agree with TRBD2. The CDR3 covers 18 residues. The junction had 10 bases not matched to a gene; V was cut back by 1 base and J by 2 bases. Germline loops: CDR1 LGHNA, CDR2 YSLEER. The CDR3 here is CASSQARGLAANTGELFF. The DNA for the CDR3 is TGCGCCAGCAGCCAAGCCCGCGGTCTAGCGGCTAACACCGGGGAGCTGTTTTTT.

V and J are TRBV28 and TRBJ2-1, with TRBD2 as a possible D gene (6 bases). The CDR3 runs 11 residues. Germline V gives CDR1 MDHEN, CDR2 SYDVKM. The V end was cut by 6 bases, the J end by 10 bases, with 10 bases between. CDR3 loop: CASSQGLEQFF. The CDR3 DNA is TGTGCCAGCAGCCAGGGACTCGAGCAGTTCTTC.

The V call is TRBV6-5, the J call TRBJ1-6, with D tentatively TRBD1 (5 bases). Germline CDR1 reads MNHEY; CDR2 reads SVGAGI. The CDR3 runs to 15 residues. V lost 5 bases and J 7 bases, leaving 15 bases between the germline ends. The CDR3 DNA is TGTGCCAGCAGTCGGTCCAGGGTCCCGAATTCACCCCTCCACTTT. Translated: CASSRSRVPNSPLHF.

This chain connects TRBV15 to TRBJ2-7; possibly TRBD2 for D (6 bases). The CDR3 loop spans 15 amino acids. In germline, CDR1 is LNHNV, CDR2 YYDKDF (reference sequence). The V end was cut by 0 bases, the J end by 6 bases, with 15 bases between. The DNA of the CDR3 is TGTGCCACCAGCAGAGATCGGGCAAAGGGAGGCGAGCAGTACTTC. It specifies CATSRDRAKGGEQYF.

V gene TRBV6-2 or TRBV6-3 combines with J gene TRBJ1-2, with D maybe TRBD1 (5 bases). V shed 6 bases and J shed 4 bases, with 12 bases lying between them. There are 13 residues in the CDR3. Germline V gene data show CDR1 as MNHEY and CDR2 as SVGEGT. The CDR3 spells CASSLDSPYGYTF. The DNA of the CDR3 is TGTGCCAGCAGCCTCGACAGCCCCTATGGCTACACCTTC.

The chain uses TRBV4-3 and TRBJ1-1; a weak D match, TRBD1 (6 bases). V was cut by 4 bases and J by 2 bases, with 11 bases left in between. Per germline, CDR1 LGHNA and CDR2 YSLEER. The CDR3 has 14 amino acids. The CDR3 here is CASSRKQGNTEAFF. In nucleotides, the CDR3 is TGCGCCAGCAGCCGAAAACAGGGAAACACTGAAGCTTTCTTT.

The CDR3 sequence is CASSLLSAGRKLFF. The CDR3 DNA reads TGTGCCAGCAGTTTACTATCCGCTGGGAGGAAACTGTTTTTT. The chain joins TRBV27 to TRBJ1-4, with D hard to call. Germline V gene sequence: CDR1 MNHEY, CDR2 SMNVEV (reference sequence). The length of the CDR3 is 14 residues. Trimming took off 2 bases at V and 11 bases at J, with 15 bases between the two ends.

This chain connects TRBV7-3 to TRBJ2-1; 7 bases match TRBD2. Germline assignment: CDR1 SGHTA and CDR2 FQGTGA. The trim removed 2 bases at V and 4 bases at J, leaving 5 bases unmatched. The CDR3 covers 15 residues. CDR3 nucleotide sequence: TGTGCCAGCAGCTTACTTGCGGGAGCTTACAATGAGCAGTTCTTC. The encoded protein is CASSLLAGAYNEQFF.

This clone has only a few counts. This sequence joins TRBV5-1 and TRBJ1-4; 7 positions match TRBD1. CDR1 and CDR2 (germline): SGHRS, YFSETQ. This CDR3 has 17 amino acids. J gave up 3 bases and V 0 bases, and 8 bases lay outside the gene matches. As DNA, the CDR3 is TGCGCCAGCAGCTTGGTTGGCAGGGGGGCCCCTAATGAAAAACTGTTTTTT. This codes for CASSLVGRGAPNEKLFF.

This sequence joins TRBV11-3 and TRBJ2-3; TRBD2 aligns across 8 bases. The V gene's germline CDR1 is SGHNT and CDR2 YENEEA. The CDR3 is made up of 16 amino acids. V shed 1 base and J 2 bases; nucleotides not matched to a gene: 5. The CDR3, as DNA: TGTGCCAGCAGCTTAGGGGTTAGCGGGACCACAGATACGCAGTATTTT. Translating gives CASSLGVSGTTDTQYF.

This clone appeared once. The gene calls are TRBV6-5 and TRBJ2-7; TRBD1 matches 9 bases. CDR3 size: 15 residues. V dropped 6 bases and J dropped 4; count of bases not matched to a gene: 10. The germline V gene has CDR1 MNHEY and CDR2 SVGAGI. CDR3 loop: CASSKTGGAKYEQYF. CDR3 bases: TGTGCCAGCAGCAAAACAGGGGGCGCTAAGTACGAGCAGTACTTC.

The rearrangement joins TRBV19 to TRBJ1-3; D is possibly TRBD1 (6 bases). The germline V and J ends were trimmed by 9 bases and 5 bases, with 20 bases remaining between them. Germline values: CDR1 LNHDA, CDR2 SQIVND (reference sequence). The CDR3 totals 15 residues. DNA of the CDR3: TGTGCCAGCCGGGCGGCAGGGGCGAAGAGAAACACCATATATTTT. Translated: CASRAAGAKRNTIYF.

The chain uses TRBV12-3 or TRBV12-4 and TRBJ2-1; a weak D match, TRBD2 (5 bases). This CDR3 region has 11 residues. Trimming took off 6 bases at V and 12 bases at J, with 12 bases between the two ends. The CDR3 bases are TGTGCCAGCAGCGGGGATTCCCTGCAGTTCTTC. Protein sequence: CASSGDSLQFF.

As DNA, the CDR3 is TGTGCCAGCAGTACCCAGGGAAGGGGTATGGGCGGGGAGCTGTTTTTT. Translated, it gives CASSTQGRGMGGELFF. The chain recombines TRBV27 with TRBJ2-2; D is perhaps TRBD1 (5 bases). Germline-derived CDR1 and CDR2 are MNHEY and SMNVEV (reference sequence). The CDR3 extends over 16 amino acids. V lost 5 bases, J lost 7 bases, and 20 bases lay in between.

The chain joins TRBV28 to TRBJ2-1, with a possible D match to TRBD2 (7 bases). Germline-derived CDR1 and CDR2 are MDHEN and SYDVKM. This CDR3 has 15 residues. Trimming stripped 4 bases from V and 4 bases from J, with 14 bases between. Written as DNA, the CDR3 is TGTGCCAGCAGTTCCTGGGGGGGCGCGTACAATGAGCAGTTCTTC. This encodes CASSSWGGAYNEQFF.

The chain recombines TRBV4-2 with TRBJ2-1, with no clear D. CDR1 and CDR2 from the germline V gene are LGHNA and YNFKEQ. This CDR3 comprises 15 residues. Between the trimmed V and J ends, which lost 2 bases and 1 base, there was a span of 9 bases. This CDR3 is CASSQIRSSYNEQFF. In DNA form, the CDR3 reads TGTGCCAGCAGCCAAATTAGGAGTTCCTACAATGAGCAGTTCTTC.

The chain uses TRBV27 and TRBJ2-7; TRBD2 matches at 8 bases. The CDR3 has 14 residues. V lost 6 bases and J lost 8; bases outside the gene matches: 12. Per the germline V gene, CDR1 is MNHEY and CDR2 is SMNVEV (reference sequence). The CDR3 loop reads CASRTGSGGPQQYF. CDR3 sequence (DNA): TGTGCCAGCAGGACTGGGTCGGGAGGGCCTCAGCAGTACTTC.

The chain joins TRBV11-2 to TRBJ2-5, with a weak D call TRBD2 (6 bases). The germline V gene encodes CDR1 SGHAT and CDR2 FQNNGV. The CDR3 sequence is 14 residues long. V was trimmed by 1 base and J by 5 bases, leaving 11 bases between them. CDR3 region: CASSLGRLAETQYF. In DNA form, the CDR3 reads TGTGCCAGCAGCTTAGGGCGGCTAGCGGAGACCCAGTACTTC.

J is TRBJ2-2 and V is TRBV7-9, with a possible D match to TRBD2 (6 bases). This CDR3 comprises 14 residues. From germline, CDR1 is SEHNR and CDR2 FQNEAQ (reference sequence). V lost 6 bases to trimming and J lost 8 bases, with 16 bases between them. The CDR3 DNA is TGTGCCAGCAGGGAGGGACCTGCTTTTGGGGAGCTGTTTTTT. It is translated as CASREGPAFGELFF.

CDR3 in DNA: TGTGCCAGCAGATCAACAGGGGTAAGCAATCAGCCCCAGCATTTT. This codes for CASRSTGVSNQPQHF. This rearrangement joins TRBV6-6 to TRBJ1-5; 7 nucleotides line up with TRBD1. The length of the CDR3 is 15 residues. Germline CDR1 MNHNY, CDR2 SVGAGI (reference sequence). Unmatched junction bases numbered 6, after V lost 6 bases and J lost 1 base.